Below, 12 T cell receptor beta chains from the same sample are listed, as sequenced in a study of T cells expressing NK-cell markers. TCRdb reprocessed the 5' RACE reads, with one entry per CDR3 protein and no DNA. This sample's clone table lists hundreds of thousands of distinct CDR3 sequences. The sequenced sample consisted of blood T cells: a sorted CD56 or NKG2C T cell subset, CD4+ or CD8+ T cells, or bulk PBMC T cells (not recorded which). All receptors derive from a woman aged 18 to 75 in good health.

This CDR3 is CSARRGLVEKLFF. The chain carries TRBV20-1 and TRBJ1-4; with no DNA, the TCRdb D assignment of TRBD1 cannot be verified. The CDR3 spans 13 residues. Germline V CDR1 and CDR2: DFQATT, SNEGSKA (reference sequence).

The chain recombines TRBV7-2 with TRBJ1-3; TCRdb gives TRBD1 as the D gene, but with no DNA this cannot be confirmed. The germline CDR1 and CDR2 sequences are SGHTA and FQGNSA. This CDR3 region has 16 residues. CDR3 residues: CASSPRPGQTGNTIYF.

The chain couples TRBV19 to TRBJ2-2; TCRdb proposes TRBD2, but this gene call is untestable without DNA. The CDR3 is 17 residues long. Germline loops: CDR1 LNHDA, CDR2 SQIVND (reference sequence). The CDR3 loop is CASSSWTSGGAVGELFF.

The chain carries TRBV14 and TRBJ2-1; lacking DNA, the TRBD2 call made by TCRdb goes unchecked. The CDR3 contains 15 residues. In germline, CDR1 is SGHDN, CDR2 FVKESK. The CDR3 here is CASSPFGTSGNEQFF.

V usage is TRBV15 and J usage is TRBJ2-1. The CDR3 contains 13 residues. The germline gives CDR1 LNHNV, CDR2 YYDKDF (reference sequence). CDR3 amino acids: CATSRDGDNEQFF.

CDR3 residues: CASSFSRAGGLGTGELFF. The chain employs TRBV11-2 and TRBJ2-2; no DNA is available, so the TRBD1 call from TCRdb remains unchecked. The CDR3 is 18 amino acids. CDR1 is SGHAT and CDR2 is FQNNGV in the germline V gene.

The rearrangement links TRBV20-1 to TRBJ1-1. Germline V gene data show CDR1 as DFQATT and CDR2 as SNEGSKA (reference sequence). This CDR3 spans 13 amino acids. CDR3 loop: CSARDRKNTEAFF.

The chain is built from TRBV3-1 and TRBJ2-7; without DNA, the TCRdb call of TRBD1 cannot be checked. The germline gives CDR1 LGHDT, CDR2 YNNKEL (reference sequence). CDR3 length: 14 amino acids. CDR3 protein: CASRPGTHSYEQYF.

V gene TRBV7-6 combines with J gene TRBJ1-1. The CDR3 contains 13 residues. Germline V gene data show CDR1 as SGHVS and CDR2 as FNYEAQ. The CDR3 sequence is CASSPQAYGEAFF.

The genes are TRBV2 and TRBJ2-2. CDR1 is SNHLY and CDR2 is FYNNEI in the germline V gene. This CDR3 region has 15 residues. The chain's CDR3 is CASSDDTSFTGELFF.

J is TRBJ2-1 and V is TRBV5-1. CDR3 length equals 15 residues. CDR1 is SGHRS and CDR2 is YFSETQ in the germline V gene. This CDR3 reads CASSFPGGSYNEQFF. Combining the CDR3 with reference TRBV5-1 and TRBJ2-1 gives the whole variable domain KAGVTQTPRYLIKTRGQQVTLSCSPISGHRSVSWYQQTPGQGLQFLFEYFSETQRNKGNFPGRFSGRQFSNSRSEMNVSTLELGDSALYLCASSFPGGSYNEQFFGPGTRLTVL.

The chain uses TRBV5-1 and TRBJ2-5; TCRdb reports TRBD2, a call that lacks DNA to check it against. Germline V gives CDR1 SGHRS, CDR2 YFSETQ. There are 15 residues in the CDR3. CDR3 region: CASSVSGRAQETQYF.